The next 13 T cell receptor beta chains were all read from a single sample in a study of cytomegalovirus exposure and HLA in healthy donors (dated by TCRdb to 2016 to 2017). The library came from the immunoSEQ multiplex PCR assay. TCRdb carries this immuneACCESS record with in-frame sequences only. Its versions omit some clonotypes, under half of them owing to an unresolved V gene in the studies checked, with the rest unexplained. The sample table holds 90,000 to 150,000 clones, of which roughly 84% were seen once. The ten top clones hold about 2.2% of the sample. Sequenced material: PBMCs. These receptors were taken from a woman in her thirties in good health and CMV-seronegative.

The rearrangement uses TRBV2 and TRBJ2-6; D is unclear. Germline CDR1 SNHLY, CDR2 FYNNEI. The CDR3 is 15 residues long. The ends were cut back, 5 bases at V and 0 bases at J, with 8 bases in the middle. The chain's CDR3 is CASSYIPSGANVLTF. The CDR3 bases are TGTGCCAGCAGTTATATCCCCTCTGGGGCCAACGTCCTGACTTTC.

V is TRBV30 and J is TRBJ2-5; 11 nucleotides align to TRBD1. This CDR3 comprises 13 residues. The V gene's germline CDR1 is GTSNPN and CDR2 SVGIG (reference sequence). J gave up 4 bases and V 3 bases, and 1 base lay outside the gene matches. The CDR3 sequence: CAWRGQGGETQYF. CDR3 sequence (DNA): TGTGCCTGGAGGGGACAGGGGGGAGAGACCCAGTACTTC.

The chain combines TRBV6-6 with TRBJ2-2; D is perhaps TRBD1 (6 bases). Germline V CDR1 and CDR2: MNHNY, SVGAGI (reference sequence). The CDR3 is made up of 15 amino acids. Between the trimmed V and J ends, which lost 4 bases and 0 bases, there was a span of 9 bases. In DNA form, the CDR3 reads TGTGCCAGCAGTTCAAACAGGGCGAACACCGGGGAGCTGTTTTTT. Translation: CASSSNRANTGELFF.

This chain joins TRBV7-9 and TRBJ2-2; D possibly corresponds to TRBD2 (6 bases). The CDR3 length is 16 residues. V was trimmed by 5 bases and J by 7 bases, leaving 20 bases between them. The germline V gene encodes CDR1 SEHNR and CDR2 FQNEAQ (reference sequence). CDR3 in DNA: TGTGCCAGCAGCCGCGGACTCCGTAACGGGGGCGGGGAGCTGTTTTTT. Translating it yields CASSRGLRNGGGELFF.

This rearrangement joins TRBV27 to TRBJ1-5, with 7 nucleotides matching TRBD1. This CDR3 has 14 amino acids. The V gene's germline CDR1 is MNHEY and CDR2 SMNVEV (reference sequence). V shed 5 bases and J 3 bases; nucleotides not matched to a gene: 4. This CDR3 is CASSPQGPNQPQHF. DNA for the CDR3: TGTGCCAGCAGTCCACAGGGGCCCAATCAGCCCCAGCATTTT.

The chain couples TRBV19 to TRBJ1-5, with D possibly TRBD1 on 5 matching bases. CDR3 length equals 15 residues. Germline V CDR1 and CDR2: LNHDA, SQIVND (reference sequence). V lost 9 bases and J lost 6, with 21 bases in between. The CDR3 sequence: CASHGGFRGGQPQHF. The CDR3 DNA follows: TGTGCCAGCCACGGGGGGTTTAGGGGTGGTCAGCCCCAGCATTTT.

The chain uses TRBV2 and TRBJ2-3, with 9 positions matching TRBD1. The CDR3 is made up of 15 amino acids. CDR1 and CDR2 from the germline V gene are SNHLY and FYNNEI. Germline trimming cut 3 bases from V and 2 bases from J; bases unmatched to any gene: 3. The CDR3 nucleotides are TGTGCCAGCAGTGATAGGGACAGGGCCACAGATACGCAGTATTTT. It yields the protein CASSDRDRATDTQYF. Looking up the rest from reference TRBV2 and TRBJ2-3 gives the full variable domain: EPEVTQTPSHQVTQMGQEVILRCVPISNHLYFYWYRQILGQKVEFLVSFYNNEISEKSEIFDDQFSVERPDGSNFTLKIRSTKLEDSAMYFCASSDRDRATDTQYFGPGTRLTVL.

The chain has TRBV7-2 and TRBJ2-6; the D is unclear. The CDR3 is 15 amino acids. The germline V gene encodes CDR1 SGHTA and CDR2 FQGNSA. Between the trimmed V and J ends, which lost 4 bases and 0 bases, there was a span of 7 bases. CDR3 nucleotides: TGTGCCAGCAGCTCCTTCCTCTCTGGGGCCAACGTCCTGACTTTC. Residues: CASSSFLSGANVLTF. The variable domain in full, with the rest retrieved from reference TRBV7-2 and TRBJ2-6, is GAGVSQSPSNKVTEKGKDVELRCDPISGHTALYWYRQSLGQGLEFLIYFQGNSAPDKSGLPSDRFSAERTGGSVSTLTIQRTQQEDSAVYLCASSSFLSGANVLTFGAGSRLTVL.

DNA for the CDR3: TGCGCCAGCAGCTTGGTCGCACCGGTGCCCGGGGAGCTGTTTTTT. This codes for CASSLVAPVPGELFF. The V gene is TRBV5-1, the J gene TRBJ2-2; D gene unclear. Germline-derived CDR1 and CDR2 are SGHRS and YFSETQ. The CDR3 is 15 amino acids. V shed 0 bases and J shed 6 bases, with 12 bases lying between them.

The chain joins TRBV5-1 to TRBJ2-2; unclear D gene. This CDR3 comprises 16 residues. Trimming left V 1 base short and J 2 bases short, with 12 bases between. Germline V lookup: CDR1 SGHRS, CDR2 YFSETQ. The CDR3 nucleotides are TGCGCCAGCAGCTTGTTGGGCAGTACCAACACCGGGGAGCTGTTTTTT. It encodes CASSLLGSTNTGELFF.

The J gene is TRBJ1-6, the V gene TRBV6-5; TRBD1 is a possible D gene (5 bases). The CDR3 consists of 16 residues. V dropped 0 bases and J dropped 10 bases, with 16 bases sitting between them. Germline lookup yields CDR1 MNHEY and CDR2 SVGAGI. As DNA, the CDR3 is TGTGCCAGCAGTTACTCCTCGGGGGGAGAAAGGTCACCCCTCCACTTT. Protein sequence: CASSYSSGGERSPLHF.

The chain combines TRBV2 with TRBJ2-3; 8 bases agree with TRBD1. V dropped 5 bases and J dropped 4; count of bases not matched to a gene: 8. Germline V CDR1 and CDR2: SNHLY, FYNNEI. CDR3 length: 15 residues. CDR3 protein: CASSYTGTGSDTQYF. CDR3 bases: TGTGCCAGCAGTTATACCGGGACAGGATCAGATACGCAGTATTTT. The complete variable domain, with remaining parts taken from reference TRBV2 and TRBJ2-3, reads EPEVTQTPSHQVTQMGQEVILRCVPISNHLYFYWYRQILGQKVEFLVSFYNNEISEKSEIFDDQFSVERPDGSNFTLKIRSTKLEDSAMYFCASSYTGTGSDTQYFGPGTRLTVL.

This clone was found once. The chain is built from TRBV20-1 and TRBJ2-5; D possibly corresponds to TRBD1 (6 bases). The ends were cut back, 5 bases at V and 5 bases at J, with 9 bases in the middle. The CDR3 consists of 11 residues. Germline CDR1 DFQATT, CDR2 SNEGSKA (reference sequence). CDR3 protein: CSAPQGETQYF. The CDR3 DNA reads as TGCAGTGCTCCCCAGGGGGAGACCCAGTACTTC.